This passage covers 10 T cell receptor beta chains from one sample sequenced in a study of blood T cell repertoires in COVID-19 (dated by TCRdb to 2018 to 2020). The library was built by means of the immunoSEQ multiplex PCR assay. Here the immuneACCESS table is served through TCRdb, limited to in-frame sequences with V and J called. Missing clones are a known gap in these copies; in checked studies unresolved V genes cover under half, and the rest lacks a known reason. Here the sample has some 170,000 clones; about 91% occur a single time. About 1.4% of the sample goes to the ten largest clones. The specimen sequenced was peripheral blood. These receptors were taken from a woman in her forties or fifties with acute or convalescent COVID-19.

The CDR3 DNA follows: TGTGCCAGCAGCCGGGGGTACCAGTCCGAGCAGTACTTC. It specifies CASSRGYQSEQYF. The chain joins TRBV6-5 to TRBJ2-7; TRBD2 might be the D (6 bases). This CDR3 comprises 13 residues. Germline V lookup: CDR1 MNHEY, CDR2 SVGAGI. Trimming removed 6 bases from V and 6 bases from J, with 15 bases in between.

The J gene is TRBJ1-2, the V gene TRBV4-1; the match to TRBD1 covers 8 bases. CDR1 is MGHRA, CDR2 YSYEKL, per germline. This CDR3 is built from 16 residues. After removal of 2 bases from V and 3 bases from J, the junction contained 8 bases not matched to a gene. The CDR3 loop reads CASSQYDRQGYYGYTF. The CDR3 DNA follows: TGCGCCAGCAGCCAATATGATCGACAGGGGTACTATGGCTACACCTTC.

The V and J genes are TRBV12-3 or TRBV12-4 and TRBJ1-1, with D maybe TRBD1 (6 bases). V lost 6 bases, J lost 1 base, and 9 bases lay in between. The CDR3 is made up of 13 amino acids. The CDR3 DNA sequence: TGTGCCAGCAGCTCGGACAGGAACACTGAAGCTTTCTTT. This codes for CASSSDRNTEAFF.

The V gene is TRBV4-2, the J gene TRBJ1-2; possible D gene TRBD1, 5 bases. The CDR3 is 14 amino acids. Germline V gene sequence: CDR1 LGHNA, CDR2 YNFKEQ. V lost 0 bases and J lost 5, with 10 bases in between. CDR3 nucleotides: TGTGCCAGCAGCCAAGAGACAGCCATTTATGGCTACACCTTC. Protein sequence: CASSQETAIYGYTF.

The chain links TRBV19 to TRBJ2-7; the match to TRBD2 covers 12 bases. The CDR3 is made up of 17 amino acids. J was trimmed by 1 base and V by 6 bases; bases with no gene match: 10. CDR1 is LNHDA and CDR2 is SQIVND in the germline V gene (reference sequence). This CDR3 is CASSRLAGEGGSYEQYF. The CDR3 DNA reads as TGTGCCAGTAGCCGACTAGCGGGAGAGGGGGGGTCCTACGAGCAGTACTTC.

J is TRBJ2-7 and V is TRBV10-3, with 7 bases matching TRBD2. The CDR3 runs to 15 residues. Trimming cost V 4 bases and J 3 bases; bases outside gene matches: 9. Germline V gene sequence: CDR1 ENHRY, CDR2 SYGVKD. CDR3 nucleotides: TGTGCCATCAGTGGCGGGCTAGCGGAGGTCTACGAGCAGTACTTC. It specifies CAISGGLAEVYEQYF.

V gene TRBV7-3 combines with J gene TRBJ1-6; weak D call: TRBD1 (5 bases). This CDR3 is built from 16 residues. CDR1 and CDR2 (germline): SGHTA, FQGTGA. Trimming took off 2 bases at V and 6 bases at J, with 14 bases between the two ends. Here the CDR3 reads CASSLLGGAANSPLHF. CDR3 DNA: TGTGCCAGCAGCTTACTCGGAGGGGCTGCTAATTCACCCCTCCACTTT. Filled out from reference TRBV7-3 and TRBJ1-6, the complete variable domain reads GAGVSQTPSNKVTEKGKYVELRCDPISGHTALYWYRQSLGQGPEFLIYFQGTGAADDSGLPNDRFFAVRPEGSVSTLKIQRTERGDSAVYLCASSLLGGAANSPLHFGNGTRLTVT.

Here the CDR3 DNA reads TGTGCCAGCAGCTTAAGCCCCTACGAGCAGTACTTC. Translated: CASSLSPYEQYF. The chain carries TRBV11-3 and TRBJ2-7; D is undetermined. The CDR3 runs 12 residues. The V gene's germline CDR1 is SGHNT and CDR2 YENEEA. V lost 2 bases and J 2 bases, leaving 4 bases between the germline ends.

Here the CDR3 reads CASKAPGTGSNQPQHF. The CDR3 bases are TGTGCCAGTAAGGCCCCCGGGACAGGGAGTAATCAGCCCCAGCATTTT. This chain uses TRBV19 with TRBJ1-5, with TRBD1 identical over 9 bases. The V gene end was trimmed by 7 bases and the J gene end by 4 bases; junction bases not matched to a gene: 11. Germline CDR1 and CDR2: LNHDA and SQIVND (reference sequence). The CDR3 length is 16 residues. The full variable domain, its missing parts supplied by reference TRBV19 and TRBJ1-5, is DGGITQSPKYLFRKEGQNVTLSCEQNLNHDAMYWYRQDPGQGLRLIYYSQIVNDFQKGDIAEGYSVSREKKESFPLTVTSAQKNPTAFYLCASKAPGTGSNQPQHFGDGTRLSIL.

This clone was seen at least ten times. The J gene is TRBJ2-7, the V gene TRBV19, with TRBD2 matching 12 bases. The V segment lost 2 bases and the J segment 2 bases; nucleotides outside the gene matches: 7. This CDR3 is built from 17 residues. CDR1 and CDR2 (germline): LNHDA, SQIVND (reference sequence). This CDR3 reads CASSINHPSGGAYEQYF. The CDR3 region has the DNA TGTGCCAGTAGTATAAACCATCCTAGCGGGGGGGCCTACGAGCAGTACTTC.